This T cell receptor beta chain was recovered during a study of blood T cell repertoires in COVID-19. Study background: PBMCs, B-cell-depleted T cells, or T cells provided the cDNA or gDNA that made up the material.

Participants, 18 to 89 years old, spanned 25 or so US areas. Participants had their cohort set by participant-reported clinical history. This table comes from immunoSEQ multiplex PCR, and its TCRdb copy is limited to in-frame clones, with some not included. This table has approximately 250,000 clones, more than 70% appearing once. The V end was cut by 1 base, the J end by 1 base, with 9 bases between. The germline CDR1 and CDR2 sequences are SGHTA and FQGNSA. The CDR3 runs 15 residues. The TCR comes from a woman in her thirties or forties with acute COVID-19. Sequencing was carried out using PBMCs or T cells enriched from blood (not recorded which). This chain joins TRBV7-2 and TRBJ2-3; TRBD2 might be the D (5 bases). CDR3 DNA: TGTGCCAGCAGCTTAGGGTCAGCGGGCACAGATACGCAGTATTTT. It is translated as CASSLGSAGTDTQYF.